The 22 T cell receptor beta chains in this list originate from one sample, sequenced in a study of cytomegalovirus exposure and HLA in healthy donors. In the PCR, 60 Vbeta and 13 Jbeta primers were used. Using immunoSEQ multiplex PCR, the repertoire was profiled, and TCRdb retains in-frame clones only, with some absent. The sample shows around 100,000 clones, 75% to 90% of them seen only once. Sequencing was done on a sample of PBMCs. The receptors shown here come from a man aged 35 to 55 in good health and CMV-seronegative.

This rearrangement joins TRBV5-4 to TRBJ1-4; D unclear. V was clipped by 5 bases and J by 6 bases, with 11 bases between them. This CDR3 is 13 amino acids long. CDR1 is SGHNT, CDR2 YYREEE, per germline (reference sequence). This CDR3 is CASRKNHDEKLFF. Here the CDR3 DNA reads TGTGCCAGCAGAAAAAATCATGATGAAAAACTGTTTTTT. Supplemented by reference TRBV5-4 and TRBJ1-4, the full variable domain reads ETGVTQSPTHLIKTRGQQVTLRCSSQSGHNTVSWYQQALGQGPQFIFQYYREEENGRGNFPPRFSGLQFPNYSSELNVNALELDDSALYLCASRKNHDEKLFFGSGTQLSVL.

V gene TRBV5-1 combines with J gene TRBJ2-2, with a possible D match to TRBD2 (5 bases). In germline, CDR1 is SGHRS, CDR2 YFSETQ. This CDR3 is built from 15 residues. V dropped 5 bases and J dropped 0 bases, with 11 bases sitting between them. As DNA, the CDR3 is TGCGCCAGCAGTGAGGGAGTGGCGAACACCGGGGAGCTGTTTTTT. This encodes CASSEGVANTGELFF.

The gene calls are TRBV7-2 and TRBJ2-6; 7 bases fit TRBD1. The germline CDR1 and CDR2 sequences are SGHTA and FQGNSA. The CDR3 sequence is 16 residues long. With 5 bases clipped from V and 2 bases from J, the junction kept 6 bases outside the gene matches. The CDR3 reads CASSAPDRAGANVLTF. As DNA, the CDR3 is TGTGCCAGCAGCGCCCCTGACAGGGCTGGGGCCAACGTCCTGACTTTC.

The chain recombines TRBV28 with TRBJ1-6; 10 nucleotides line up with TRBD1. This CDR3 comprises 14 residues. The V and J ends lost 8 bases and 8 bases, in that order; junction bases with no gene match: 6. Germline loops: CDR1 MDHEN, CDR2 SYDVKM. CDR3 in DNA: TGTGCCAGCGGGCGCGGGACAGGGGATTCACCCCTCCACTTT. Amino acid sequence: CASGRGTGDSPLHF.

This clone has only one observation. The V gene is TRBV5-4, the J gene TRBJ1-2, with 11 bases lining up with TRBD1. The V gene's germline CDR1 is SGHNT and CDR2 YYREEE (reference sequence). This CDR3 comprises 13 residues. The ends lost 5 bases at V and 9 bases at J; junction bases unmatched: 6. The chain's CDR3 is CASRRTGGGSYTF. The CDR3 bases are TGTGCCAGCAGACGGACAGGGGGCGGGAGCTACACCTTC.

This clone has a single count. The junction departs from germline at one end; a sequencing error may be responsible. DNA for the CDR3: TGTTCCAGCAGCCCCCGTGGGGAGTACGAGCAGTACTTC. Its protein product is CSSSPRGEYEQYF. This chain joins TRBV7-9 and TRBJ2-7; D might be TRBD2 (5 bases). Germline-derived CDR1 and CDR2 are SEHNR and FQNEAQ (reference sequence). The CDR3 contains 13 residues.

The V gene is TRBV9, the J gene TRBJ1-1; unclear D gene. V was pared by 0 bases and J by 8 bases, with 11 bases between. Germline assignment: CDR1 SGDLS and CDR2 YYNGEE. This CDR3 has 13 amino acids. CDR3 coding DNA: TGTGCCAGCAGCGTAGTCGACGGGGTCGAAGCTTTCTTT. Protein sequence: CASSVVDGVEAFF. The whole variable domain, filled in from reference TRBV9 and TRBJ1-1, reads DSGVTQTPKHLITATGQRVTLRCSPRSGDLSVYWYQQSLDQGLQFLIQYYNGEERAKGNILERFSAQQFPDLHSELNLSSLELGDSALYFCASSVVDGVEAFFGQGTRLTVV.

This sequence joins TRBV7-2 and TRBJ2-7; possibly TRBD2 for D (5 bases). CDR3 length: 11 residues. V was pared by 6 bases and J by 7 bases, with 10 bases between. Germline values: CDR1 SGHTA, CDR2 FQGNSA. The CDR3 loop reads CASSYTGEQYF. For the CDR3, the DNA is TGTGCCAGCAGTTATACGGGGGAGCAGTACTTC. Using reference TRBV7-2 and TRBJ2-7 for the parts outside the CDR3, the full variable domain is GAGVSQSPSNKVTEKGKDVELRCDPISGHTALYWYRQSLGQGLEFLIYFQGNSAPDKSGLPSDRFSAERTGGSVSTLTIQRTQQEDSAVYLCASSYTGEQYFGPGTRLTVT.

The V and J genes are TRBV7-9 and TRBJ1-2; a weak D match, TRBD1 (6 bases). This CDR3 is 13 amino acids long. V was trimmed by 5 bases and J by 2 bases, leaving 9 bases between them. Germline-derived CDR1 and CDR2 are SEHNR and FQNEAQ (reference sequence). The CDR3 protein is CASSEGHNYGYTF. The CDR3 DNA is TGTGCCAGCAGCGAGGGACACAACTATGGCTACACCTTC. The entire variable domain, with the rest obtained from reference TRBV7-9 and TRBJ1-2, is as follows: DTGVSQNPRHKITKRGQNVTFRCDPISEHNRLYWYRQTLGQGPEFLTYFQNEAQLEKSRLLSDRFSAERPKGSFSTLEIQRTEQGDSAMYLCASSEGHNYGYTFGSGTRLTVV.

This chain joins TRBV27 and TRBJ2-5; the match to TRBD2 covers 12 bases. Germline V gene lookup returns CDR1 MNHEY and CDR2 SMNVEV (reference sequence). The CDR3 is 15 residues long. Trimming removed 6 bases from V and 4 bases from J; junction bases left unmatched: 6. CDR3 amino acids: CASSSLAGGRETQYF. In nucleotides, the CDR3 is TGTGCCAGCAGCTCACTAGCGGGGGGACGAGAGACCCAGTACTTC.

This chain connects TRBV9 to TRBJ2-5; D perhaps matches TRBD1 (5 bases). Germline V lookup: CDR1 SGDLS, CDR2 YYNGEE. The CDR3 extends over 15 amino acids. V dropped 4 bases and J dropped 4 bases, with 17 bases sitting between them. In DNA form, the CDR3 reads TGTGCCAGCAGCCCCGCGAAATGGGGCGCAGAGACCCAGTACTTC. Translated: CASSPAKWGAETQYF.

The chain combines TRBV11-2 with TRBJ2-1, with 12 bases fitting TRBD2. This CDR3 has 16 residues. Unmatched junction bases numbered 3, after V lost 3 bases and J lost 3 bases. The germline V gene has CDR1 SGHAT and CDR2 FQNNGV. In DNA, the CDR3 is TGTGCCAGCAGCTTTGGACTAGCGGGACTCTACAATGAGCAGTTCTTC. Translation gives CASSFGLAGLYNEQFF.

J is TRBJ2-7 and V is TRBV6-6; the D gene is possibly TRBD1 (6 bases). V dropped 4 bases and J dropped 5 bases, with 15 bases sitting between them. This CDR3 is 14 amino acids long. Per the germline V gene, CDR1 is MNHNY and CDR2 is SVGAGI (reference sequence). CDR3 nucleotide sequence: TGTGCCAGCAGTTCTCCGACAGGTTCCAACGAGCAGTACTTC. It is translated as CASSSPTGSNEQYF.

This chain links TRBV6-1 with TRBJ1-2; a possible D gene is TRBD1 (5 bases). The V gene's germline CDR1 is MNHNS and CDR2 SASEGT. V was cut by 8 bases and J by 5 bases, with 21 bases left in between. The CDR3 extends over 15 amino acids. The CDR3 nucleotides read TGTGCCAGCGTCCCTACTACCTTCGGGGGGTATGGCTACACCTTC. Its protein product is CASVPTTFGGYGYTF.

This CDR3 is CATRPTGNTEAFF. In nucleotides, the CDR3 is TGTGCCACCAGACCTACAGGGAACACTGAAGCTTTCTTT. This chain joins TRBV15 and TRBJ1-1; tentatively, D is TRBD1 (5 bases). The CDR3 has 13 residues. Germline V CDR1 and CDR2: LNHNV, YYDKDF (reference sequence). Between the trimmed V and J ends, which lost 6 bases and 1 base, there was a span of 9 bases. The full variable domain, in which reference TRBV15 and TRBJ1-1 provide the parts outside the CDR3, is DAMVIQNPRYQVTQFGKPVTLSCSQTLNHNVMYWYQQKSSQAPKLLFHYYDKDFNNEADTPDNFQSRRPNTSFCFLDIRSPGLGDTAMYLCATRPTGNTEAFFGQGTRLTVV.

The chain employs TRBV7-3 and TRBJ1-2, with a weak D call TRBD1 (5 bases). Trimming pared 5 bases from V and 1 base from J, leaving 14 bases between. CDR1 and CDR2 (germline): SGHTA, FQGTGA. The length of the CDR3 is 15 residues. CDR3 DNA sequence: TGTGCCAGCAGCCCTGGGGGGACCTTTAACTATGGCTACACCTTC. Its translation is CASSPGGTFNYGYTF.

The chain uses TRBV5-1 and TRBJ1-5, with D perhaps TRBD1 (5 bases). The V gene's germline CDR1 is SGHRS and CDR2 YFSETQ. V lost 0 bases to trimming and J lost 4 bases, with 8 bases between them. The CDR3 length is 14 residues. The CDR3 spells CASSLDGGNQPQHF. The CDR3, as DNA: TGCGCCAGCAGCTTGGACGGGGGAAATCAGCCCCAGCATTTT.

V and J are TRBV6-1 and TRBJ2-1; possible D gene TRBD2, 6 bases. With 4 bases removed from V and 8 bases from J, the gap between germline ends came to 18 bases. The CDR3 extends over 15 amino acids. Germline V gene data show CDR1 as MNHNS and CDR2 as SASEGT. CDR3 protein: CASSGGTLVEDEQFF. Written as DNA, the CDR3 is TGTGCCAGCAGTGGAGGGACTCTTGTCGAGGATGAGCAGTTCTTC.

The J gene is TRBJ1-1, the V gene TRBV6-6; 7 bases fit TRBD1. CDR1 and CDR2 (germline): MNHNY, SVGAGI (reference sequence). V was pared by 6 bases and J by 5 bases, with 15 bases of the junction left unmatched. The CDR3 contains 16 residues. CDR3 DNA: TGTGCCAGCAGAAAACCCACAGGGGAGGAGAAGACTGAAGCTTTCTTT. It yields the protein CASRKPTGEEKTEAFF.

The V and J genes are TRBV5-6 and TRBJ2-7, with D unclear. Germline V gives CDR1 SGHDT, CDR2 YYEEEE. Trimming stripped 6 bases from V and 3 bases from J, with 10 bases between. This CDR3 is 12 amino acids long. The CDR3 DNA reads TGTGCCAGCAACCTCGGCGGCTACGAGCAGTACTTC. It encodes CASNLGGYEQYF.

The chain links TRBV7-6 to TRBJ2-7; TRBD1 is a possible D gene (5 bases). The CDR3 sequence is 15 residues long. V dropped 1 base and J dropped 5 bases, with 15 bases sitting between them. The V gene's germline CDR1 is SGHVS and CDR2 FNYEAQ. As DNA, the CDR3 is TGTGCCAGCAGCTTAGGGGTCCAGGGTTTCCACGAGCAGTACTTC. Translating it yields CASSLGVQGFHEQYF.

The chain couples TRBV7-3 to TRBJ2-3; 12 positions match TRBD2. Germline trimming cut 2 bases from V and 2 bases from J; bases unmatched to any gene: 2. Germline CDR1 SGHTA, CDR2 FQGTGA. The CDR3 runs to 16 residues. The CDR3 is CASSLLAGGSTDTQYF. The CDR3, as DNA: TGTGCCAGCAGCTTACTAGCGGGGGGGTCCACAGATACGCAGTATTTT.